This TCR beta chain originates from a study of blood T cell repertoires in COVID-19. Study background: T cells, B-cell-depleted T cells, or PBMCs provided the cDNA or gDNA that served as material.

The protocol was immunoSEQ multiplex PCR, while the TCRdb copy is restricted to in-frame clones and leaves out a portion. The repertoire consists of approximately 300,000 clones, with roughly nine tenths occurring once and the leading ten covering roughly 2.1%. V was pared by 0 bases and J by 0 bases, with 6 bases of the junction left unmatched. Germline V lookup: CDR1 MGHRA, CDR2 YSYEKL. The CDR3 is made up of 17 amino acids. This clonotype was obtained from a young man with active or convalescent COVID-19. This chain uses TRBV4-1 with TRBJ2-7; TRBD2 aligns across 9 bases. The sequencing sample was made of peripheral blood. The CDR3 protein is CASSQDGLAGYSYEQYF. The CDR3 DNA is TGCGCCAGCAGCCAAGATGGGCTAGCGGGATACTCCTACGAGCAGTACTTC.